The table lists the clone carrying this T cell receptor (beta chain) with a count of one. Antigen specificity is unknown. The junction had 6 bases not matched to a gene; V was cut back by 4 bases and J by 5 bases. CDR1 MNHEY and CDR2 SMNVEV come from the germline V gene (reference sequence). The CDR3 has 14 amino acids. Sequencing used immunoSEQ multiplex PCR; TCRdb keeps in-frame clones, though not all of them. This sample yields about 85,000 clones, of which roughly 94% are seen a single time; 15% to 20% belongs to the top ten. This sample stems from a study of siplizumab effects on memory and regulatory T cells. General study results and limits: Alloreactive sequences traceable to unstimulated CD4+ memory cells declined significantly under siplizumab. Mappable alloreactive CD4+ clones averaged approximately 69% Treg-derived with siplizumab versus around 25% in controls.

The gene calls are TRBV27 and TRBJ1-2; 8 bases line up with TRBD1. Sequences were obtained from CD8+ T cells sorted from blood. The origin of this receptor is a human donor in good health. The CDR3 bases are TGTGCCAGCAGTTGGACAGGGACCGGTTATGGCTACACCTTC. This translates into CASSWTGTGYGYTF.